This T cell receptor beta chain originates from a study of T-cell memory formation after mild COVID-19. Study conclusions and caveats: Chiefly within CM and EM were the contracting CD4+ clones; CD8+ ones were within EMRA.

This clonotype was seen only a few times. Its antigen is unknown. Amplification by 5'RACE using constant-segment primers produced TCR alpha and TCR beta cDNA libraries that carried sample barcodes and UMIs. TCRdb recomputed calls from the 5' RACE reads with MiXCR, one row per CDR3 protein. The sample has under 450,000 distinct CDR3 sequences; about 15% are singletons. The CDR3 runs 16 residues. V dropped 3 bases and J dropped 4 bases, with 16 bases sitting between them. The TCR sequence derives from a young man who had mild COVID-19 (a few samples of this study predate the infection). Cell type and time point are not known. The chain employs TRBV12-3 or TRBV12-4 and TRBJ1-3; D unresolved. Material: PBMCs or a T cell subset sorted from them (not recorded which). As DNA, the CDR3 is TGTGCCAGCAGTTTTTCCGGGCAGGTTGGAGGAAACACCATATATTTT. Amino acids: CASSFSGQVGGNTIYF.